This T cell receptor (beta chain) was found in a study of T cell responses to AZD1222 COVID-19 vaccine. Findings of the study overall: Just a handful of AZD1222 recipients tested seropositive at baseline.

As to this clone: What it recognizes is unknown.

Measured with immunoSEQ multiplex PCR; TCRdb has only the in-frame clones, and not every one. This table has some 140,000 clones, 93% appearing once. Trimming removed 4 bases from V and 3 bases from J; junction bases left unmatched: 9. This CDR3 has 16 residues. Germline values: CDR1 MGHRA, CDR2 YSYEKL. Sample: peripheral blood, taken on day 0 of AZD1222 vaccination. The source of this sequence is an adult in good health. The V gene is TRBV4-1, the J gene TRBJ2-7, with 10 positions matching TRBD2. For the CDR3, the DNA is TGCGCCAGCAGCCTACGAGCGGGGGGGACATACTACGAGCAGTACTTC. This gives the protein CASSLRAGGTYYEQYF.